The 30 T cell receptor beta chains given below trace back to one sample, sequenced in a study of regulatory T cells in long-lasting Graves disease. The sample's time point: newly diagnosed GD, antithyroid drugs for less than 3 months. Scientists built the TCR library using RNA that was extracted from PBMCs. Arm-PCR of CDR3 regions and iRepertoire HTBI primers were used to build TCR beta libraries. TCRdb re-called the multiplex PCR reads through MiXCR, storing one row per CDR3 protein. In the table there are over 350,000 distinct CDR3 sequences, less than 15% of which are singletons. These data also featured in a second study, about T cells in Graves' hyperthyroidism and ophthalmopathy.

The source material was peripheral blood mononuclear cells (PBMCs), sampled at new diagnosis, from a patient treated with antithyroid drugs. These receptor sequences come from a woman between 45 and 65 years old with Graves disease.

This clonotype was seen repeatedly, ten times or more. The rearrangement links TRBV7-8 to TRBJ2-3; D unresolved. With 5 bases removed from V and 0 bases from J, the gap between germline ends came to 9 bases. Germline lookup yields CDR1 SGHVS and CDR2 FQNEAQ. The CDR3 is 14 amino acids. In DNA, the CDR3 is TGTGCCAGCAGCGCAGCCAGTAGCACAGATACGCAGTATTTT. Its protein is CASSAASSTDTQYF.

This clonotype was seen repeatedly, ten times or more. The chain has TRBV3-1 and TRBJ2-1; TRBD1 matches 9 bases. The J segment lost 4 bases and the V segment lost 4 bases, leaving 2 bases of the junction unmatched. This CDR3 has 14 residues. The V gene's germline CDR1 is LGHDT and CDR2 YNNKEL (reference sequence). CDR3 nucleotides: TGTGCCAGCAGCCGGGACAGGGTTTACAATGAGCAGTTCTTC. It is translated as CASSRDRVYNEQFF.

This clonotype was counted ten times or more. The J gene is TRBJ1-4, the V gene TRBV7-2; TRBD1 agrees at 9 bases. The CDR3 loop spans 16 amino acids. Trimming removed 3 bases from V and 8 bases from J; junction bases left unmatched: 10. CDR1 and CDR2 (germline): SGHTA, FQGNSA. The CDR3 protein is CASSFLGQGPLEKLFF. CDR3 nucleotides: TGTGCCAGCAGCTTCTTGGGACAGGGTCCGTTGGAAAAACTGTTTTTT.

At least ten counts were recorded for this clonotype. V usage is TRBV4-1 and J usage is TRBJ2-7, with a tentative D call TRBD2 (6 bases). The CDR3 is made up of 14 amino acids. The V and J ends lost 4 bases and 1 base respectively, with 11 bases between them. Germline V gives CDR1 MGHRA, CDR2 YSYEKL. Here the CDR3 DNA reads TGCGCCAGCAGCCCTGCCGGGACTTCCTACGAGCAGTACTTC. Residues: CASSPAGTSYEQYF.

This clonotype was recorded many times. The V and J genes are TRBV6-1 and TRBJ2-2; TRBD2 is a possible D gene (6 bases). Germline V CDR1 and CDR2: MNHNS, SASEGT. The CDR3 is 16 amino acids. V lost 6 bases and J lost 3, with 17 bases in between. Here the CDR3 reads CASRGGSQGDTGELFF. In nucleotides, the CDR3 is TGTGCCAGCAGAGGAGGGTCTCAGGGAGACACCGGGGAGCTGTTTTTT.

This chain connects TRBV4-1 to TRBJ1-5, with D possibly matching TRBD1 (5 bases). With 8 bases removed from V and 8 bases from J, the gap between germline ends came to 22 bases. The CDR3 is 15 amino acids. CDR1 is MGHRA, CDR2 YSYEKL, per germline. The CDR3 coding sequence is TGCGCCAGCTCTCCTGAGCGGGTAGGGGCTAAGCCCCAGCATTTT. Encoded protein: CASSPERVGAKPQHF.

This clonotype was found many times. V is TRBV20-1 and J is TRBJ2-3, with unresolved D. CDR1 is DFQATT and CDR2 is SNEGSKA in the germline V gene (reference sequence). Deletions cut 4 bases from V and 0 bases from J, with 8 bases between. The CDR3 has 13 amino acids. In DNA form, the CDR3 reads TGCAGTGCTATTCGGATTAGCACAGATACGCAGTATTTT. Translating it yields CSAIRISTDTQYF.

In this sample, this clonotype turned up many times. This chain joins TRBV29-1 and TRBJ2-1, with a weak D call TRBD1 (5 bases). This CDR3 comprises 12 residues. V was shortened by 6 bases and J by 0 bases, with 6 bases between the two germline ends. Looked up from germline, CDR1 is SQVTM and CDR2 is ANQGSEA. The CDR3 DNA sequence: TGCAGCGTGCAGGGCTCCTACAATGAGCAGTTCTTC. Its protein is CSVQGSYNEQFF.

This clonotype was found many times. The chain links TRBV6-9 to TRBJ2-1; D may be TRBD2 (5 bases). The CDR3 is 15 amino acids. Trimming cost V 3 bases and J 3 bases, with 12 bases left between them. Germline lookup yields CDR1 MNHGY and CDR2 SVAAGI. CDR3 amino acids: CASSYGVALYNEQFF. CDR3 nucleotide sequence: TGTGCCAGCAGTTACGGGGTTGCCCTCTACAATGAGCAGTTCTTC.

This clonotype was counted ten times or more. The gene calls are TRBV6-5 and TRBJ1-2, with unresolved D. The CDR3 loop spans 11 amino acids. The germline V gene encodes CDR1 MNHEY and CDR2 SVGAGI. Trimming took 1 base from V and 8 from J, leaving 5 bases between them. The CDR3 reads CASSYLGGYTF. In DNA form, the CDR3 reads TGTGCCAGCAGTTACTTGGGAGGCTACACCTTC.

This clonotype was picked up a small number of times. The chain employs TRBV20-1 and TRBJ2-1; 9 bases map to TRBD2. CDR1 and CDR2 from the germline V gene are DFQATT and SNEGSKA (reference sequence). The CDR3 loop spans 16 amino acids. The V and J ends lost 3 bases and 0 bases, in that order; junction bases with no gene match: 6. CDR3 nucleotides: TGCAGTGCTAGCCCCCTTAGCGGGAGCTCCTACAATGAGCAGTTCTTC. This encodes CSASPLSGSSYNEQFF.

This clonotype appeared many times. The rearrangement links TRBV12-3 or TRBV12-4 to TRBJ2-3; no clear D. The CDR3 totals 15 residues. Trimming took 3 bases from V and 2 from J, leaving 12 bases between them. CDR3: CASSFRQVTTDTQYF. For the CDR3, the DNA is TGTGCCAGCAGTTTCCGCCAGGTGACCACAGATACGCAGTATTTT.

This clonotype has just a few counts. This chain links TRBV28 with TRBJ1-1, with TRBD1 as a possible D gene (6 bases). Germline CDR1 and CDR2: MDHEN and SYDVKM. V was trimmed by 7 bases and J by 3 bases, leaving 9 bases between them. The CDR3 consists of 12 residues. The chain's CDR3 is CASIGQHTEAFF. DNA for the CDR3: TGTGCCAGCATCGGACAGCACACTGAAGCTTTCTTT.

Written as DNA, the CDR3 is TGTGCCACTACCCCCCAACTAGCGGGAGGAGGAGATACGCAGTATTTT. This codes for CATTPQLAGGGDTQYF. This rearrangement joins TRBV19 to TRBJ2-3; 12 nucleotides line up with TRBD2. CDR3 length equals 16 residues. CDR1 and CDR2 (germline): LNHDA, SQIVND (reference sequence). The trim removed 10 bases at V and 5 bases at J, leaving 13 bases unmatched.

This clonotype was found many times. The chain recombines TRBV12-3 or TRBV12-4 with TRBJ2-3, with D uncertain. Between the trimmed V and J ends, which lost 10 bases and 1 base, there was a span of 15 bases. The CDR3 is 14 residues long. The DNA of the CDR3 is TGTGCCACAGCAGCCGTCGCCCGCACAGATACGCAGTATTTT. This sequence encodes CATAAVARTDTQYF.

The chain links TRBV9 to TRBJ1-6, with TRBD1 identical over 10 bases. The CDR3 loop spans 15 amino acids. Germline V gives CDR1 SGDLS, CDR2 YYNGEE. The V segment lost 3 bases and the J segment 6 bases; nucleotides outside the gene matches: 3. The CDR3 loop reads CASSETGGGNSPLHF. The CDR3 region has the DNA TGTGCCAGCAGCGAGACAGGGGGCGGTAATTCACCCCTCCACTTT.

The chain couples TRBV25-1 to TRBJ2-3; 10 bases map to TRBD2. J was trimmed by 6 bases and V by 2 bases; bases with no gene match: 8. The germline V gene encodes CDR1 MGHDK and CDR2 SYGVNS. The CDR3 runs 16 residues. The chain's CDR3 is CASSEGSGRALDTQYF. The CDR3, as DNA: TGTGCCAGCAGTGAAGGGAGCGGGAGGGCCTTGGATACGCAGTATTTT.

There are many counts of this clonotype. This sequence joins TRBV5-8 and TRBJ2-5; possibly TRBD1 for D (6 bases). This CDR3 comprises 15 residues. Trimming stripped 0 bases from V and 5 bases from J, with 14 bases between. Germline CDR1 reads SGHTS; CDR2 reads YDEGEE. The CDR3 spells CASSLEVGGLETQYF. The DNA of the CDR3 is TGTGCCAGCAGCTTGGAAGTTGGGGGCTTGGAGACCCAGTACTTC.

With respect to this clonotype: As the CDR3 is not closed by the conserved phenylalanine or tryptophan, this likely results from a read error. V gene TRBV3-1 combines with J gene TRBJ1-2, with D uncertain. V lost 1 base and J 8 bases, leaving 5 bases between the germline ends. CDR3 size: 11 residues. Germline CDR1 is LGHDT and CDR2 is YNNKEL (reference sequence). The CDR3 is CASSQGGGYTL. CDR3 bases: TGTGCCAGCAGCCAAGGTGGAGGCTACACCCTC.

The chain is built from TRBV28 and TRBJ2-7, with 7 bases matching TRBD1. The CDR3 has 14 amino acids. Germline V gives CDR1 MDHEN, CDR2 SYDVKM. The ends lost 6 bases at V and 4 bases at J; junction bases unmatched: 9. CDR3 in amino acids: CASRPPDRAYEQYF. The CDR3 nucleotides are TGTGCCAGCAGACCACCAGACAGGGCGTACGAGCAGTACTTC.

The rearrangement joins TRBV11-2 to TRBJ2-2; 7 nucleotides line up with TRBD2. J was trimmed by 6 bases and V by 1 base; bases with no gene match: 2. The CDR3 totals 14 residues. Germline lookup yields CDR1 SGHAT and CDR2 FQNNGV. CDR3 sequence: CASSLGAGSGELFF. The CDR3 nucleotides are TGTGCCAGCAGCTTAGGAGCGGGGTCCGGGGAGCTGTTTTTT.

A remark on this clonotype: The CDR3 carries no conserved terminal phenylalanine or tryptophan, so it likely arises from a read error. The chain combines TRBV7-9 with TRBJ2-7, with 8 bases lining up with TRBD1. CDR3 size: 13 residues. CDR1 is SEHNR and CDR2 is FQNEAQ in the germline V gene (reference sequence). Trimming cost V 3 bases and J 3 bases; bases outside gene matches: 1. CDR3 DNA: TGTGCCAGCAGCTTGGGACAGGACTACGAGCAGTACTGC. This gives the protein CASSLGQDYEQYC.

Note on this clonotype: A read error may be the cause here, since a much bigger clone is one base away. The rearrangement links TRBV7-9 to TRBJ2-7, with D unresolved. This CDR3 comprises 13 residues. CDR1 and CDR2 from the germline V gene are SEHNR and FQNEAQ (reference sequence). V was shortened by 7 bases and J by 3 bases, with 13 bases between the two germline ends. The CDR3 DNA follows: TGTGCCAGCACTTCGGACGCCCTCTACGAGCAGTACTTC. It codes for CASTSDALYEQYF.

As to this clonotype: A much bigger clone sits one base away, suggesting this may be a read error. The rearrangement links TRBV11-2 to TRBJ2-5; 10 bases are a match to TRBD2. The J call may be faulty, since TRBJ2-7 better matches the DNA end. The CDR3 is 16 amino acids. Germline CDR1 SGHAT, CDR2 FQNNGV. This CDR3 reads CATQLELAGHVYEQYF. As DNA, the CDR3 is TGTGCCACCCAGCTTGAACTAGCGGGGCATGTCTACGAGCAGTACTTC.

This clonotype was observed a handful of times. The rearrangement uses TRBV28 and TRBJ1-1, with D unresolved. CDR3 size: 14 residues. Germline V gives CDR1 MDHEN, CDR2 SYDVKM. Trimming shortened V by 3 bases and J by 1 base, and 9 bases separated the two germline ends. DNA for the CDR3: TGTGCCAGCAGTTTTACGACGAAGAACACTGAAGCTTTCTTT. As protein: CASSFTTKNTEAFF. The whole variable domain, remainder taken from reference TRBV28 and TRBJ1-1, is DVKVTQSSRYLVKRTGEKVFLECVQDMDHENMFWYRQDPGLGLRLIYFSYDVKMKEKGDIPEGYSVSREKKERFSLILESASTNQTSMYLCASSFTTKNTEAFFGQGTRLTVV.

At least ten counts were recorded for this clonotype. The genes are TRBV6-1 and TRBJ2-7; D gene unclear. The CDR3 sequence is 15 residues long. Trimming cost V 6 bases and J 4 bases, with 19 bases left between them. In germline, CDR1 is MNHNS, CDR2 SASEGT. CDR3 loop: CASRLRFEIVYEQYF. CDR3 in DNA: TGTGCCAGCAGACTTCGCTTCGAGATCGTGTACGAGCAGTACTTC.

Ten or more counts support this clonotype. V is TRBV10-3 and J is TRBJ2-7; 8 bases align to TRBD1. This CDR3 has 13 amino acids. The trim removed 6 bases at V and 5 bases at J, leaving 6 bases unmatched. Germline CDR1 and CDR2: ENHRY and SYGVKD. The CDR3 region is CAISGQGIDEQYF. The CDR3 coding sequence is TGTGCCATCAGCGGACAGGGTATCGACGAGCAGTACTTC.

The chain has TRBV3-1 and TRBJ2-7; D is undetermined. Germline-derived CDR1 and CDR2 are LGHDT and YNNKEL (reference sequence). Trimming pared 0 bases from V and 2 bases from J, leaving 8 bases between. The CDR3 runs to 14 residues. This CDR3 is CASSQDTRAYEQYF. CDR3 coding DNA: TGTGCCAGCAGCCAAGATACCCGCGCCTACGAGCAGTACTTC.

This clonotype has a count of ten or more. The V call is TRBV5-4, the J call TRBJ2-1; 7 nucleotides agree with TRBD1. After removal of 4 bases from V and 3 bases from J, the junction contained 7 bases not matched to a gene. The CDR3 runs 15 residues. The germline V gene has CDR1 SGHNT and CDR2 YYREEE (reference sequence). CDR3 in amino acids: CASSTDRRRYNEQFF. CDR3 bases: TGTGCCAGCAGCACGGACAGGCGTCGCTACAATGAGCAGTTCTTC.

The genes are TRBV4-2 and TRBJ1-1, with a weak D call TRBD1 (6 bases). Germline CDR1 is LGHNA and CDR2 is YNFKEQ. The CDR3 is 15 amino acids. V dropped 1 base and J dropped 3 bases, with 12 bases sitting between them. DNA for the CDR3: TGTGCCAGCAGCCAAGTGTGGGACATGGACACTGAAGCTTTCTTT. Amino acids: CASSQVWDMDTEAFF.